These 17 T cell receptor beta chains were sequenced from one sample in a study of T cell clusters in autoimmune cytopenias. TRB was amplified from about 270 ng of peripheral blood genomic DNA per sample. Multiplex touch-down PCR amplified TRB using TRB-A and TRB-B pools in one tube. Each CDR3 protein gets one entry in TCRdb, which reprocessed the multiplex PCR reads and gives no DNA. The table counts a few thousand distinct CDR3 sequences; about 19% lies in the top ten. The data also belong to a second study, concerning T cell repertoires in aging, cancer and after chemotherapy.

Sequencing was done on a sample of peripheral blood. All receptors derive from a human donor in good health.

The V call is TRBV15, the J call TRBJ2-7. Germline values: CDR1 LNHNV, CDR2 YYDKDF (reference sequence). This CDR3 region has 16 residues. CDR3 amino acids: CATSRDVRRISYEQYF.

This chain joins TRBV7-3 and TRBJ2-2; TCRdb's assignment of TRBD1 cannot be checked, as there is no DNA. The CDR3 runs to 15 residues. Germline loops: CDR1 SGHTA, CDR2 FQGTGA. This CDR3 reads CASSLTGKGTGELFF. The entire variable domain, with the rest obtained from reference TRBV7-3 and TRBJ2-2, is as follows: GAGVSQTPSNKVTEKGKYVELRCDPISGHTALYWYRQSLGQGPEFLIYFQGTGAADDSGLPNDRFFAVRPEGSVSTLKIQRTERGDSAVYLCASSLTGKGTGELFFGEGSRLTVL.

According to its frequency, this clonotype is medium-sized. The V gene is TRBV5-6, the J gene TRBJ2-7. Germline V gives CDR1 SGHDT, CDR2 YYEEEE. The CDR3 sequence is 14 residues long. CDR3: CASSWEGVVGEQYF. Looking up the rest from reference TRBV5-6 and TRBJ2-7 gives the full variable domain: DAGVTQSPTHLIKTRGQQVTLRCSPKSGHDTVSWYQQALGQGPQFIFQYYEEEERQRGNFPDRFSGHQFPNYSSELNVNALLLGDSALYLCASSWEGVVGEQYFGPGTRLTVT.

This clonotype is deemed medium-sized by its frequency. The rearrangement uses TRBV12-3 or TRBV12-4 and TRBJ2-2; the TRBD2 assignment by TCRdb is unverifiable without DNA. CDR3 length: 16 amino acids. The CDR3 here is CASSLSSGGASGELFF.

This clonotype is labeled medium-sized based on frequency. CDR3 region: CASSGGFANTGELFF. The V call is TRBV6-1, the J call TRBJ2-2. Germline loops: CDR1 MNHNS, CDR2 SASEGT. The CDR3 runs 15 residues.

The gene calls are TRBV12-3 or TRBV12-4 and TRBJ1-6; the TCRdb D gene call, TRBD1, has no DNA to confirm it. The CDR3 length is 15 residues. CDR3 loop: CASKTGGAGNSPLHF.

This clonotype is medium-sized (0.01 to 0.1%) by frequency. This sequence joins TRBV5-6 and TRBJ2-2; TCRdb gives TRBD1 as the D gene, but with no DNA this cannot be confirmed. The CDR3 length is 16 residues. Germline CDR1 SGHDT, CDR2 YYEEEE. CDR3 protein: CASSPGRSGRAGELFF.

By frequency, this clonotype registers medium-sized. J is TRBJ2-4 and V is TRBV6-6; TCRdb designates TRBD2, a call that cannot be tested without DNA. Germline V gene data show CDR1 as MNHNY and CDR2 as SVGAGI (reference sequence). CDR3 size: 16 residues. The CDR3 sequence is CASSYSAGEAINIQYF.

This clonotype is identified as medium-sized from frequency. V and J are TRBV5-4 and TRBJ1-2. This CDR3 contains 13 residues. The germline CDR1 and CDR2 sequences are SGHNT and YYREEE (reference sequence). This CDR3 is CASSLGNDYGYTF.

The V gene is TRBV6-2 or TRBV6-3, the J gene TRBJ2-2; TCRdb picks TRBD2, but there is no DNA to check that call. This CDR3 is 16 amino acids long. Germline V gives CDR1 MNHEY, CDR2 SVGEGT. CDR3 in amino acids: CASSSLTSGNTGELFF.

The chain is built from TRBV4-1 and TRBJ1-6. Germline V gene lookup returns CDR1 MGHRA and CDR2 YSYEKL. CDR3 size: 14 residues. The CDR3 protein is CASSQDGGNSPLHF.

This clonotype is identified as medium-sized from frequency. The CDR3 reads CATSDLPRDYIGQETQYF. The chain combines TRBV24-1 with TRBJ2-5; the D gene TCRdb calls, TRBD2, cannot be checked with no DNA. Per the germline V gene, CDR1 is KGHDR and CDR2 is SFDVKD. The CDR3 loop spans 18 amino acids.

The chain carries TRBV20-1 and TRBJ1-1; TCRdb picks TRBD1, but there is no DNA to check that call. This CDR3 comprises 15 residues. CDR1 and CDR2 (germline): DFQATT, SNEGSKA (reference sequence). CDR3 loop: CSAQSTGIWSTEAFF.

This clonotype is classed as medium-sized by frequency. This rearrangement joins TRBV19 to TRBJ2-2; lacking DNA, the TRBD2 call made by TCRdb goes unchecked. The CDR3 loop spans 16 amino acids. The germline gives CDR1 LNHDA, CDR2 SQIVND (reference sequence). CDR3 region: CASSIPGTSRTGELFF.

This clonotype shows up as medium-sized (0.01 to 0.1%) by frequency. This chain connects TRBV27 to TRBJ1-2; TCRdb names TRBD1, which stays unverified in the absence of DNA. Germline lookup yields CDR1 MNHEY and CDR2 SMNVEV (reference sequence). This CDR3 contains 16 residues. CDR3 residues: CASSLGWGGDNYGYTF.

The chain is built from TRBV5-1 and TRBJ2-1. From germline, CDR1 is SGHRS and CDR2 YFSETQ. The CDR3 is 15 residues long. The CDR3 is CASSSDDPSYNEQFF.

This clonotype counts as medium-sized (0.01 to 0.1%) by frequency. V and J are TRBV19 and TRBJ1-6. The CDR3 is 16 residues long. Germline assignment: CDR1 LNHDA and CDR2 SQIVND (reference sequence). The CDR3 region is CASSKGIRSVLSPLHF.